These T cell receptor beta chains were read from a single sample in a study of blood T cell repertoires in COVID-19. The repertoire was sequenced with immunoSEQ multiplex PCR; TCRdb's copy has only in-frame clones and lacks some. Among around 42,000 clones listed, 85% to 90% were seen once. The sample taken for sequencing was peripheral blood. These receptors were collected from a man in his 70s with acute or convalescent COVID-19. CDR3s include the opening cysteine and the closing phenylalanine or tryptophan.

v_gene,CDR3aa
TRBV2,CASNSERGMNTEAFF
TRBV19,CASSPAGLGSYNEQFF
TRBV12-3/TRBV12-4,CASSLQGLGAFF
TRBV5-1,CASSLGDRDPYGYTF
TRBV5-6,CASSTKTGAGDQPQHF
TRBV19,CASSTNRDTNTEAFF
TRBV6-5,CASSYGTGAETQYF
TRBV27,CASKMAAGANVLTF
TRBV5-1,CASSDQTGLEAFF
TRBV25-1,CASRGRINEKLFF
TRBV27,CASWAFGYGYTF
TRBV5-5,CASSLFRGANVLTF
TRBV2,CASRDRGEKLFF
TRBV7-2,CASSLVAGSNQPQHF
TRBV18,CASSSGLAGVGSGANVLTF
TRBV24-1,CATSDLGGGTDTQYF
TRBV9,CASSAGGGKGYTF
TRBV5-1,CASSPPGQGGRATF
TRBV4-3,CASSQDGRGTDTQYF
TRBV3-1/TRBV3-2,CASSQEDRGDQPQHF
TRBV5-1,CASSSLLSTGGGYTF
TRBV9,CASSVGGGGAYDTQYF
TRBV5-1,CASRGADGNTIYF
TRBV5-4,CASSLADFTDTQYF
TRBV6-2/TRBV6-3,CASSSMTGIVEAFF
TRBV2,CARRDARRDEQFF
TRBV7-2,CASSSSSGNTIYF
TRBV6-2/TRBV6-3,CASSTLNPGQEGRETQYF
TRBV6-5,CASSYAVGGREKLFF
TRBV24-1,CATSAGLAGLKNSYNEQFF
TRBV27,CASSPAGLRNEQFF
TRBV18,CASSLDRPSNSPLHF
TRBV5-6,CASSRDRVTSGDTQYF
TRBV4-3,CASSQVNSRVHGYTF
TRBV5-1,CASSLESGTLDTQYF
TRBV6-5,CASRIRQGNTEAFF
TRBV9,CASRTGTANTGELFF
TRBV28,CASRNTGQPTRGYTF
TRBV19,CASSLDREYEQYF
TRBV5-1,CASSLQGEETQYF
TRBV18,CASSPRVSNQPQHF
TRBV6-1,CASSELAGTGELFF
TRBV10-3,CAISVTREEGQYF
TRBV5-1,CASSLRYSGGGQETQYF
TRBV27,CASSPRLAAVQFF
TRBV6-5,CASSYGGAGADEQYF
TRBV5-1,CASSTLAGGFYNEQFF
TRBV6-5,CASSYSQGAHGYTF
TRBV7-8,CASSLGLAGSGTQYF